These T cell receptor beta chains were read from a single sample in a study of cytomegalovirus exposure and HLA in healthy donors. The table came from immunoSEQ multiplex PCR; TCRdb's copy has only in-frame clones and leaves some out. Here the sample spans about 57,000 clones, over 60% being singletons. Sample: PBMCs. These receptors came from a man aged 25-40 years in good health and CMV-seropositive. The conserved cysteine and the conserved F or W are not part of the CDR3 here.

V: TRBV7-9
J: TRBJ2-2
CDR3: ASSFPSGVAGELF

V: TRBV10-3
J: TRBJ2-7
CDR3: AIFTTGSAYEQY

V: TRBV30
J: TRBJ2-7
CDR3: AWATGSEYEQY

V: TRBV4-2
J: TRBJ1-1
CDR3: ASRLNRERPTF

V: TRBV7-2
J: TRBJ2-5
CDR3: ASSLLVSGGKETQY

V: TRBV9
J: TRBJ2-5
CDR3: ASSVGIAGVQETQY

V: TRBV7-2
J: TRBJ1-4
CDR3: ASSLPMGAKLF

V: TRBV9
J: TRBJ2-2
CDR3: ASSVHPLQRGDGELF

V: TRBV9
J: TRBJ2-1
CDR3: ASSQMRGGSYNEQF

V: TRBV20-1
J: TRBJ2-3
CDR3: THSGTDTQY

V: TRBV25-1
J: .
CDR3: ASSESHEQY

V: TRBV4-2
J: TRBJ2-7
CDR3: ASSQGEGDYEQY

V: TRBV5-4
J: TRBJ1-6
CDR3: ASSLAGGFVSPLH

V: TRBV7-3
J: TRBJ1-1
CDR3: ASSFEGVGTEAF

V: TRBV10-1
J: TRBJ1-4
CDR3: ASSEFEGGYEKLF

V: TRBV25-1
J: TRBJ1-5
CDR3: PCQQSTQVQPQH

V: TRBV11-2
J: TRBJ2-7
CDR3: ASSSANQAYEQY

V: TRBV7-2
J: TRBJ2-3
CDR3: ASSLLGLASSTDTQY

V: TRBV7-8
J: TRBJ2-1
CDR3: ASRGTGTNEQF

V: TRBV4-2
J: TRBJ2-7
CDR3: ASSQARGSYEQY

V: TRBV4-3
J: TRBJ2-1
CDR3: ASSQARRGNEQF

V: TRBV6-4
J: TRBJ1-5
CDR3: AGCYRGPYQPQH

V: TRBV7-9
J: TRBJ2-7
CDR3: ASSIHYEQY

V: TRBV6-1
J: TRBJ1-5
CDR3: ASGGAGNQPQH

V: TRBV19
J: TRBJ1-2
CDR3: ASSIMGQYYGYT

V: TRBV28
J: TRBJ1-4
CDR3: ASHIAGTANEKLF